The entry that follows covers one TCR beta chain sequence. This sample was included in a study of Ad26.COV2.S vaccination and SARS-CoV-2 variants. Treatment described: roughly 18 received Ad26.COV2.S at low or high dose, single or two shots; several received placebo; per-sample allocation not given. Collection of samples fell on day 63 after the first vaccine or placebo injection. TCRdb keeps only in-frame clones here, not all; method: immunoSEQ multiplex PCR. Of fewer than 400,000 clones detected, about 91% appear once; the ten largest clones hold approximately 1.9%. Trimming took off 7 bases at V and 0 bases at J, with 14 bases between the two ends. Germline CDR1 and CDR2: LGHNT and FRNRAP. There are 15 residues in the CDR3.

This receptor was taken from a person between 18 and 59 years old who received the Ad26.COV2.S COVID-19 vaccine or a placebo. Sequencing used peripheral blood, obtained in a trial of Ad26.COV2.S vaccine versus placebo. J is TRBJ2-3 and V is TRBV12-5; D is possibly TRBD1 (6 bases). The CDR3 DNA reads TGTGCTAGTGTTCCCGGGACACCTAGCACAGATACGCAGTATTTT. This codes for CASVPGTPSTDTQYF.